The T cell receptor (beta chain) described here comes from a study of T cells after yellow fever vaccination. The CDR3 contains 13 residues. Germline V gene lookup returns CDR1 DFQATT and CDR2 SNEGSKA (reference sequence). V was pared by 0 bases and J by 5 bases, with 10 bases between. TCRdb passed the 5' RACE reads through MiXCR, listing each CDR3 protein once. The profile shows fewer than 450,000 distinct CDR3 sequences, roughly 11% of them singletons. V usage is TRBV20-1 and J usage is TRBJ1-1, with no clear D. Here the sequenced sample was PBMCs, taken on the day of the first yellow fever vaccination. The TCR sequence derives from a man in his late teens or twenties who received the YFV17D yellow fever vaccine. The DNA for the CDR3 is TGCAGTGCTAGAGAAAGCTTACGGACTGAAGCTTTCTTT. Protein product: CSARESLRTEAFF.